This passage covers 11 T cell receptor beta chains from one sample sequenced in a study of CXCR3-negative and CXCR3-positive naive CD8 T cells. The authors prepared UMI-labeled TRB cDNA libraries by 5' RACE. One entry per CDR3 protein, without DNA, is what TCRdb gives after re-calling the 5' RACE reads. This sample's table reports approximately 83,000 distinct CDR3 sequences. The sequenced sample consisted of naive CXCR3- CD8+ T cells from blood. Subset indicated: CD45RO-CCR7+CD27+CD95- naive CD8+ T cells lacking CXCR3 (TNR3-). The receptors here all came from a human donor in good health. Some clones in this sample may be carry-over from other donors' samples.

V is TRBV7-9 and J is TRBJ2-7; the D call from TCRdb, TRBD1, cannot be confirmed without DNA. The CDR3 loop spans 13 amino acids. Germline CDR1 reads SEHNR; CDR2 reads FQNEAQ (reference sequence). This chain's CDR3 is CASSHPGASEQYF.

This chain connects TRBV29-1 to TRBJ2-7; the D call from TCRdb, TRBD2, cannot be confirmed without DNA. CDR1 is SQVTM and CDR2 is ANQGSEA in the germline V gene. CDR3 length equals 13 residues. Here the CDR3 reads CSVVLETSGEQYF.

The chain employs TRBV29-1 and TRBJ2-7. Per germline, CDR1 SQVTM and CDR2 ANQGSEA. CDR3 length equals 13 residues. CDR3 amino acids: CSAEAPGSYEQYF.

The V call is TRBV4-2, the J call TRBJ1-1; lacking DNA, the TRBD1 call made by TCRdb goes unchecked. This CDR3 has 15 amino acids. Germline values: CDR1 LGHNA, CDR2 YNFKEQ. CDR3 residues: CAVTPLSSGVTEAFF.

The chain joins TRBV12-3 or TRBV12-4 to TRBJ1-2; the TCRdb call, TRBD1, lacks DNA for checking. This CDR3 spans 14 amino acids. The CDR3 loop reads CASSPRTALYGYTF.

The chain recombines TRBV29-1 with TRBJ1-1. CDR3 length: 11 residues. CDR1 is SQVTM and CDR2 is ANQGSEA in the germline V gene. The CDR3 is CSVGQTGEAFF.

V is TRBV6-2 or TRBV6-3 and J is TRBJ1-4; there is no DNA to check the TCRdb D call of TRBD1. The germline CDR1 and CDR2 sequences are MNHEY and SVGEGT. The CDR3 contains 13 residues. The CDR3 reads CASSDRGGEKLFF.

The V call is TRBV11-3, the J call TRBJ2-2. Germline CDR1 SGHNT, CDR2 YENEEA. This CDR3 has 11 residues. CDR3: CASSHQKELFF. Full variable domain (remainder filled in from reference TRBV11-3 and TRBJ2-2): EAGVVQSPRYKIIEKKQPVAFWCNPISGHNTLYWYLQNLGQGPELLIRYENEEAVDDSQLPKDRFSAERLKGVDSTLKIQPAELGDSAVYLCASSHQKELFFGEGSRLTVL.

CDR3 loop: CASSQDDRYNEQFF. The V gene is TRBV4-1, the J gene TRBJ2-1; TCRdb lists TRBD1, though no DNA is available to test this call. The CDR3 length is 14 residues. Germline V gives CDR1 MGHRA, CDR2 YSYEKL.

J is TRBJ1-4 and V is TRBV29-1; the D call from TCRdb, TRBD1, cannot be confirmed without DNA. The CDR3 contains 14 residues. Germline V lookup: CDR1 SQVTM, CDR2 ANQGSEA. CDR3: CSVETTGMNEKLFF.

The V and J genes are TRBV28 and TRBJ1-4; TCRdb returns TRBD1, unconfirmable since there is no DNA. This CDR3 is built from 14 residues. Germline CDR1 and CDR2: MDHEN and SYDVKM. CDR3 in amino acids: CASSQTGMGEKLFF.